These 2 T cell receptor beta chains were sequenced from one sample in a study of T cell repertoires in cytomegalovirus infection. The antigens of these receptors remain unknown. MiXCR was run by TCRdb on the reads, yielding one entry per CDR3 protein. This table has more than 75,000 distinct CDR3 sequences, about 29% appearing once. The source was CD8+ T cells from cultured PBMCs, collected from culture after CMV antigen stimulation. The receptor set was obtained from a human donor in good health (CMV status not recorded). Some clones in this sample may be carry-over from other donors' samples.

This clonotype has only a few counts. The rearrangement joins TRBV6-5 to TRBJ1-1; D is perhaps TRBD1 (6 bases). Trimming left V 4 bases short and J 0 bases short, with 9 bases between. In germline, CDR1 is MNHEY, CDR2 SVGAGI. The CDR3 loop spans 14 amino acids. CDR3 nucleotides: TGTGCCAGCAGTTGGACAGCTATGAACACTGAAGCTTTCTTT. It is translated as CASSWTAMNTEAFF.

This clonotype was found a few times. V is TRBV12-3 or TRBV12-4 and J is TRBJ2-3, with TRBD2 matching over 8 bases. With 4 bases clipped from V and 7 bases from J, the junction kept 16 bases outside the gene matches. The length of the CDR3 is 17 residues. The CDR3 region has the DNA TGTGCCAGCAGTTCAAGCGGACTAAGCGGGGGAGTACATACGCAGTATTTT. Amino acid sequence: CASSSSGLSGGVHTQYF.